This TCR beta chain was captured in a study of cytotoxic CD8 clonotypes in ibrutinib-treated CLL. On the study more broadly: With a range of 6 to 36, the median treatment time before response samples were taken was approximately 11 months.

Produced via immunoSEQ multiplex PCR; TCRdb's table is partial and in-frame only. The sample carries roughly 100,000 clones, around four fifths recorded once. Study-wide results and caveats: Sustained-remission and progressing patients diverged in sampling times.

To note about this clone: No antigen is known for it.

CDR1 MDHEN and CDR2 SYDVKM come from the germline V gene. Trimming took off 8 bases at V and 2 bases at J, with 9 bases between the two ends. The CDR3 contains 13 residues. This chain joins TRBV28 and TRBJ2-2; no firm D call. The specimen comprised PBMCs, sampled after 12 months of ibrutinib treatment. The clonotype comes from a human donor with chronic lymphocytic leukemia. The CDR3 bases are TGTGCCAGCCGGGCCCCCAACACCGGGGAGCTGTTTTTT. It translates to CASRAPNTGELFF.